Below are 10 T cell receptor beta chains sequenced from a single sample in a study of blood T cell repertoires in COVID-19. TCRdb keeps only in-frame clones here, not all; method: immunoSEQ multiplex PCR. The sample consists of fewer than 300,000 clones, 70% to 90% of them appearing once. The source material was peripheral blood. These receptors all come from a man aged 45-65 years with COVID-19, enrolled during active disease.

In its sample, this clone was seen many times. The rearrangement uses TRBV9 and TRBJ2-1; TRBD2 aligns across 7 bases. The trim removed 7 bases at V and 8 bases at J, leaving 6 bases unmatched. CDR1 is SGDLS, CDR2 YYNGEE, per germline. CDR3 length: 12 residues. The CDR3 protein is CASAGVGDEQFF. For the CDR3, the DNA is TGTGCCAGCGCGGGAGTGGGGGATGAGCAGTTCTTC. Full variable domain (outside the CDR3, taken from reference TRBV9 and TRBJ2-1): DSGVTQTPKHLITATGQRVTLRCSPRSGDLSVYWYQQSLDQGLQFLIQYYNGEERAKGNILERFSAQQFPDLHSELNLSSLELGDSALYFCASAGVGDEQFFGPGTRLTVL.

This chain links TRBV7-2 with TRBJ2-7, with 7 bases aligning to TRBD1. The CDR3 length is 14 residues. Germline loops: CDR1 SGHTA, CDR2 FQGNSA. The V and J ends lost 6 bases and 6 bases, in that order; junction bases with no gene match: 11. CDR3 residues: CASRKTGVSREQYF. CDR3 coding DNA: TGTGCCAGCAGGAAAACAGGGGTTTCTCGCGAGCAGTACTTC.

The V and J genes are TRBV11-2 and TRBJ2-4, with D perhaps TRBD2 (5 bases). Germline values: CDR1 SGHAT, CDR2 FQNNGV. This CDR3 region has 13 residues. The ends were cut back, 5 bases at V and 8 bases at J, with 13 bases in the middle. The CDR3, as DNA: TGTGCCAGCAGCCCCCCGGCCGGGGACATTCAGTACTTC. Residues: CASSPPAGDIQYF.

The chain is built from TRBV6-6 and TRBJ2-1; 11 bases are a match to TRBD2. Germline V lookup: CDR1 MNHNY, CDR2 SVGAGI (reference sequence). V lost 5 bases to trimming and J lost 0 bases; unmatched junction nucleotides: 18. This CDR3 comprises 21 residues. Here the CDR3 DNA reads TGTGCCAGCAGTCCCTGGGGTAGCGGGAGGGCCGATCGAAGCTCCTACAATGAGCAGTTCTTC. Translating gives CASSPWGSGRADRSSYNEQFF.

V gene TRBV7-9 combines with J gene TRBJ2-5; 9 bases line up with TRBD2. This CDR3 is built from 15 residues. With V trimmed by 0 bases and J by 5 bases, 4 bases remained unmatched. Germline V gene data show CDR1 as SEHNR and CDR2 as FQNEAQ (reference sequence). CDR3 coding DNA: TGTGCCAGCAGCTTAGCCGCGGGAGGGGGGGAGACCCAGTACTTC. Amino acid sequence: CASSLAAGGGETQYF. The full variable domain, in which reference TRBV7-9 and TRBJ2-5 provide the parts outside the CDR3, is DTGVSQNPRHKITKRGQNVTFRCDPISEHNRLYWYRQTLGQGPEFLTYFQNEAQLEKSRLLSDRFSAERPKGSFSTLEIQRTEQGDSAMYLCASSLAAGGGETQYFGPGTRLLVL.

In this sample, this clone turned up a few times. The chain uses TRBV5-5 and TRBJ2-7, with D tentatively TRBD2 (5 bases). Per the germline V gene, CDR1 is SGHKS and CDR2 is YYEKEE (reference sequence). The CDR3 length is 16 residues. V lost 0 bases and J lost 2, with 15 bases in between. The CDR3 region is CASSLARTLGAYEQYF. The CDR3 DNA sequence: TGTGCCAGCAGCTTGGCGCGGACTCTGGGAGCCTACGAGCAGTACTTC.

The chain employs TRBV4-2 and TRBJ2-5; 11 bases are a match to TRBD1. Looked up from germline, CDR1 is LGHNA and CDR2 is YNFKEQ. Unmatched junction bases numbered 10, after V lost 5 bases and J lost 5 bases. There are 16 residues in the CDR3. As DNA, the CDR3 is TGTGCCAGCAGCTCACGGACAGGGGGCGCAGAGGAGACCCAGTACTTC. Protein product: CASSSRTGGAEETQYF.

A single count supports this clone. V and J are TRBV29-1 and TRBJ2-7, with 9 bases aligning to TRBD2. J lost 3 bases, V lost 5 bases, and 2 bases had no gene match. This CDR3 has 12 amino acids. Germline CDR1 is SQVTM and CDR2 is ANQGSEA. This chain's CDR3 is CSVIAGVYEQYF. The CDR3 DNA is TGCAGCGTTATAGCGGGGGTCTACGAGCAGTACTTC.

This clone was seen more than once but under ten times. The chain joins TRBV19 to TRBJ2-7, with TRBD2 matching 10 bases. The CDR3 runs to 13 residues. The V gene's germline CDR1 is LNHDA and CDR2 SQIVND (reference sequence). The ends lost 4 bases at V and 4 bases at J; junction bases unmatched: 1. CDR3 DNA sequence: TGTGCCAGTAGTACTAGCGGGGGTTACGAGCAGTACTTC. This gives the protein CASSTSGGYEQYF.

This sequence joins TRBV14 and TRBJ2-2; D possibly corresponds to TRBD1 (5 bases). There are 15 residues in the CDR3. Trimming pared 4 bases from V and 2 bases from J, leaving 11 bases between. The germline gives CDR1 SGHDN, CDR2 FVKESK. The CDR3 sequence is CASSLRTPNTGELFF. The CDR3 nucleotides are TGTGCCAGCAGCCTCCGGACACCCAACACCGGGGAGCTGTTTTTT.